This TCR beta chain derives from a study of radiotherapy plus CTLA-4 blockade in lung cancer. Findings and caveats of the study: There was expansion of tumor-derived TCR clones in blood after radiotherapy plus ipilimumab. Interferon-beta and early blood T cell clone dynamics reportedly predicted response best.

CDR3 size: 12 residues. V was shortened by 7 bases and J by 3 bases, with 10 bases between the two germline ends. Germline V gives CDR1 MDHEN, CDR2 SYDVKM. On this clone itself: What it recognizes is unknown.

It was focal radiation plus CTLA-4 blockade with ipilimumab that patients with chemo-refractory metastatic non-small-cell lung cancer received. Method: immunoSEQ multiplex PCR; TCRdb's copy keeps in-frame clones and lacks some. The sample includes approximately 81,000 clones, around 81% seen only once; the top ten take 3% to 5%. The chain has TRBV28 and TRBJ2-7; D is ambiguous. This TCR was sampled from a human donor with non-small cell lung cancer who had a partial response to radiotherapy plus ipilimumab. Some clones in this sample may be carry-over from other donors' samples. This material consisted of peripheral blood, taken from a patient treated with radiotherapy plus ipilimumab. CDR3 loop: CASKSGFYEQYF. CDR3 nucleotide sequence: TGTGCCAGCAAATCAGGTTTCTACGAGCAGTACTTC.